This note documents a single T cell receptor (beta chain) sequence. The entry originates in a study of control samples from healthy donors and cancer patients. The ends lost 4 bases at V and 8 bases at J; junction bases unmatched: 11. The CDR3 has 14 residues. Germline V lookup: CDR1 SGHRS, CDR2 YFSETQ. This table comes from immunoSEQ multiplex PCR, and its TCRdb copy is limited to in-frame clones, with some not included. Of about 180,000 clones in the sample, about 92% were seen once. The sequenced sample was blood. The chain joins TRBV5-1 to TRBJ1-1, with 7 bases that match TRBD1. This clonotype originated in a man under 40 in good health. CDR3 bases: TGCGCCAGCAGCACCGGACAGGAAGGTTTGGAAGCTTTCTTT. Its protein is CASSTGQEGLEAFF. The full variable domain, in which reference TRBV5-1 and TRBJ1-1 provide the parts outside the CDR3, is KAGVTQTPRYLIKTRGQQVTLSCSPISGHRSVSWYQQTPGQGLQFLFEYFSETQRNKGNFPGRFSGRQFSNSRSEMNVSTLELGDSALYLCASSTGQEGLEAFFGQGTRLTVV.